The table lists the clone carrying this TCR beta chain with a count of one. The record originates from a study of OX40 agonist ivuxolimab in advanced cancers. Study-level background: At doses from 0.01 to 10 mg/kg, patients were given intravenous ivuxolimab every 2 weeks. Those enrolled were less than 85% male, with a mean age of around 60 years and ages from about 20 to 79. It was permissible to have had prior anti-PD-1, anti-PD-L1 or anti-CTLA-4 therapy, and approximately 40% had some. One patient with hepatocellular carcinoma and two with cutaneous melanoma, three in all, had partial responses.

CDR1 ENHRY and CDR2 SYGVKD come from the germline V gene. The junction had 15 bases not matched to a gene; V was cut back by 2 bases and J by 4 bases. CDR3 length: 18 residues. Some clones are missing from TCRdb's copy, which holds only in-frame ones; the method was immunoSEQ multiplex PCR. The data hold around 70,000 clones, with 90% to 95% observed a single time. The V and J genes are TRBV10-3 and TRBJ2-5; 8 bases line up with TRBD2. Source: CD4+ or CD8+ T cells sorted from blood, taken in a trial of the OX40 agonist ivuxolimab. This sequence originates from an adult with an advanced solid tumor such as melanoma, head and neck, liver or kidney cancer. CDR3 nucleotides: TGTGCCATCAGTGAGATCGGGACGGTAGCGGGGACGCCAGAGACCCAGTACTTC. Its translation: CAISEIGTVAGTPETQYF.